This note documents a single TCR beta chain sequence. Clones were read by immunoSEQ multiplex PCR, and TCRdb kept only the in-frame ones, dropping some. This table has hundreds of thousands of clones, about 90% appearing once. This entry belongs to a study of blood T cell repertoires in COVID-19. Study details: PBMCs, B-cell-depleted T cells, or T cells provided the cDNA or gDNA that made up the material.

The CDR3 loop spans 14 amino acids. Germline CDR1 and CDR2: SGHRS and YFSETQ. V lost 0 bases and J lost 7, with 10 bases in between. This chain uses TRBV5-1 with TRBJ2-2; D might be TRBD1 (5 bases). The sequencing sample was made of PBMCs or T cells enriched from blood (not recorded which). The origin of this receptor is a man aged 50 or older who had been exposed to COVID-19. The CDR3 region is CASSLAGKDGELFF. The CDR3 coding sequence is TGCGCCAGCAGCTTGGCAGGGAAGGACGGGGAGCTGTTTTTT. The full variable domain, rest sourced from reference TRBV5-1 and TRBJ2-2, is KAGVTQTPRYLIKTRGQQVTLSCSPISGHRSVSWYQQTPGQGLQFLFEYFSETQRNKGNFPGRFSGRQFSNSRSEMNVSTLELGDSALYLCASSLAGKDGELFFGEGSRLTVL.